This record looks at one T cell receptor beta chain sequence and its context. Germline CDR1 reads LNHDA; CDR2 reads SQIVND (reference sequence). The ends were cut back, 3 bases at V and 0 bases at J, with 15 bases in the middle. CDR3 length: 17 residues. This entry comes from a study of blood T cell repertoires in COVID-19. Overall study: From the United States, Italy and Spain came samples of acute and convalescent COVID-19. Sources were T cells, B-cell-depleted T cells, or PBMCs; the material itself was cDNA or gDNA.

In the authors' workflow: Estimation of nucleated cell counts was performed using reference gene primer amplification. Repertoires were generated with immunoSEQ multiplex PCR, while TCRdb's copy carries only in-frame clones and drops some. V and J calls and clone size are those listed in that table; D and trimming were worked out from the DNA. Found here are 180,000 or so clones, under 85% of them singletons; the top ten hold around 9.8%. This TCR derives from a woman of 80 years or more with acute or convalescent COVID-19. The V gene is TRBV19, the J gene TRBJ2-4; possibly TRBD1 for D (6 bases). The sample consisted of peripheral blood. CDR3 sequence reads: CASSIGTGTLAKNIQYF. CDR3 coding DNA: TGTGCCAGTAGTATCGGAACAGGGACCCTAGCCAAAAACATTCAGTACTTC.